The entry below gives a single T cell receptor beta chain sequence along with its context. Using immunoSEQ multiplex PCR, the repertoire was profiled, and TCRdb retains in-frame clones only, with some absent. The sample yields around 40,000 clones, about 82% seen once. The CDR3 sequence is 14 residues long. In germline, CDR1 is GTSNPN, CDR2 SVGIG (reference sequence). V shed 8 bases and J shed 0 bases, with 14 bases lying between them. This sample is part of a study of OX40 agonist ivuxolimab in advanced cancers. The sequencing used CD4+ or CD8+ T cells sorted from blood, collected in a trial of the OX40 agonist ivuxolimab. The sequence came from an adult with an advanced solid tumor such as melanoma, head and neck, liver or kidney cancer. The chain employs TRBV30 and TRBJ1-3; D perhaps matches TRBD1 (6 bases). CDR3 DNA: TGTGCCCATAATACAGGGTCCTCTGGAAACACCATATATTTT. Its protein is CAHNTGSSGNTIYF.